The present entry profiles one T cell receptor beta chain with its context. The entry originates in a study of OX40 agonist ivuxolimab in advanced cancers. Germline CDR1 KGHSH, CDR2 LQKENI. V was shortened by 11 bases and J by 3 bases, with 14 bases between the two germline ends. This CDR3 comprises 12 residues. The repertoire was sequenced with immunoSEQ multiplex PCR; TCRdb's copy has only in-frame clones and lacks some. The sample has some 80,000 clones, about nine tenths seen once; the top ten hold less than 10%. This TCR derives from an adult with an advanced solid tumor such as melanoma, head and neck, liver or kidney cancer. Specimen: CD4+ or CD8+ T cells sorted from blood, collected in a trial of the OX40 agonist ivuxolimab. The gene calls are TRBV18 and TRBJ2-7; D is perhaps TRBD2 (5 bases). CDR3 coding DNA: TGTGCCTCTCGAGGGCCGTTCTACGAGCAGTACTTC. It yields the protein CASRGPFYEQYF.